This TCR beta chain was documented in a study of blood T cell repertoires in COVID-19. Produced via immunoSEQ multiplex PCR; TCRdb's table is partial and in-frame only. The sample lists under 150,000 clones, 69% occurring once. Looked up from germline, CDR1 is MDHEN and CDR2 is SYDVKM. The CDR3 is 12 amino acids. The junction had 6 bases not matched to a gene; V was cut back by 8 bases and J by 5 bases. The sample consisted of peripheral blood. This TCR derives from a woman in her seventies with acute or convalescent COVID-19. V is TRBV28 and J is TRBJ2-7; 7 positions match TRBD1. CDR3 loop: CASRDSSNEQYF. CDR3 in DNA: TGTGCCAGCCGGGACAGTAGCAACGAGCAGTACTTC.